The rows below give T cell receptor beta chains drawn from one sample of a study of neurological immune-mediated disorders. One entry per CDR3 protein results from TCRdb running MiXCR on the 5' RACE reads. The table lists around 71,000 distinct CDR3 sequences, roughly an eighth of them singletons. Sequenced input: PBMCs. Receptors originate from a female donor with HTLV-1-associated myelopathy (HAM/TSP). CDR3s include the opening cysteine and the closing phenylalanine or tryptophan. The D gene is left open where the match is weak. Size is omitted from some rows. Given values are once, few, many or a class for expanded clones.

CDR3aa: CASSQGPGENSPLHF
CDR3nt: TGTGCCAGCAGCCAAGGTCCAGGAGAGAATTCACCCCTCCACTTT
j_gene: TRBJ1-6
abundance: many
v_gene: TRBV3-1
d_gene: NA

CDR3aa: CASSLVADNEQFF
CDR3nt: TGCGCCAGCAGCTTGGTGGCAGACAATGAGCAGTTCTTC
j_gene: TRBJ2-1
abundance: many
v_gene: TRBV5-1
d_gene: NA

CDR3aa: CASSPGAFNEQFF
CDR3nt: TGTGCCAGCTCACCGGGGGCTTTCAATGAGCAGTTCTTC
j_gene: TRBJ2-1
abundance: NA
v_gene: TRBV18
d_gene: NA

CDR3aa: CASSGAPNQPQHF
CDR3nt: TGTGCCAGCTCAGGGGCACCCAATCAGCCCCAGCATTTT
j_gene: TRBJ1-5
abundance: many
v_gene: TRBV5-6
d_gene: NA

CDR3aa: CASSQGTSGSRDEQFF
CDR3nt: TGCGCCAGCAGCCAAGGGACTAGCGGGAGCCGCGATGAGCAGTTCTTC
j_gene: TRBJ2-1
abundance: NA
v_gene: TRBV4-3
d_gene: TRBD2

CDR3aa: CASSSVGLGSYEQYF
CDR3nt: TGTGCCAGCAGTTCCGTGGGCCTAGGCTCCTACGAGCAGTACTTC
j_gene: TRBJ2-7
abundance: NA
v_gene: TRBV6-5
d_gene: NA

CDR3aa: CAIRQQDSTDTQYF
CDR3nt: TGTGCCATCAGGCAACAGGACAGCACAGATACGCAGTATTTT
j_gene: TRBJ2-3
abundance: many
v_gene: TRBV10-3
d_gene: NA

CDR3aa: CASSFSGGAQETQYF
CDR3nt: TGTGCCAGCAGTTTTTCCGGGGGGGCCCAAGAGACCCAGTACTTC
j_gene: TRBJ2-5
abundance: many
v_gene: TRBV28
d_gene: TRBD2

CDR3aa: CASSVTGVNEKLFF
CDR3nt: TGCGCCAGCAGCGTAACAGGGGTTAATGAAAAACTGTTTTTT
j_gene: TRBJ1-4
abundance: many
v_gene: TRBV5-1
d_gene: TRBD1

CDR3aa: CASSLVLSGVANTGELFF
CDR3nt: TGTGCCAGCAGCTTAGTATTATCTGGGGTAGCGAACACCGGGGAGCTGTTTTTT
j_gene: TRBJ2-2
abundance: many
v_gene: TRBV11-2
d_gene: NA

CDR3aa: CASSYSKNSQRTGELFF
CDR3nt: TGTGCCAGCAGTTACTCGAAAAACAGCCAGCGGACCGGGGAGCTGTTTTTT
j_gene: TRBJ2-2
abundance: many
v_gene: TRBV6-2/TRBV6-3
d_gene: NA

CDR3aa: CASAIPGGGANVLTF
CDR3nt: TGTGCCAGCGCAATACCGGGAGGAGGGGCCAACGTCCTGACTTTC
j_gene: TRBJ2-6
abundance: many
v_gene: TRBV27
d_gene: TRBD2

CDR3aa: CASTQQMNTEAFF
CDR3nt: TGTGCCAGCACTCAACAGATGAACACTGAAGCTTTCTTT
j_gene: TRBJ1-1
abundance: many
v_gene: TRBV2
d_gene: NA

CDR3aa: CAGGGIAYEQYF
CDR3nt: TGTGCCGGGGGGGGCATCGCCTACGAGCAGTACTTC
j_gene: TRBJ2-7
abundance: NA
v_gene: TRBV30
d_gene: NA

CDR3aa: CATRTLGEANTGELFF
CDR3nt: TGTGCTACCAGGACGCTAGGTGAAGCGAACACCGGGGAGCTGTTTTTT
j_gene: TRBJ2-2
abundance: NA
v_gene: TRBV15
d_gene: NA

CDR3aa: CASVRGGSGANVLTF
CDR3nt: TGTGCCAGCGTACGTGGGGGCTCTGGGGCCAACGTCCTGACTTTC
j_gene: TRBJ2-6
abundance: few
v_gene: TRBV6-5
d_gene: NA

CDR3aa: CASSFMALLEQFF
CDR3nt: TGTGCCAGCAGTTTTATGGCACTCTTGGAGCAGTTCTTC
j_gene: TRBJ2-1
abundance: many
v_gene: TRBV12-3/TRBV12-4
d_gene: NA

CDR3aa: CASSLAGPGGELFF
CDR3nt: TGTGCCAGCAGTCTGGCGGGCCCCGGCGGGGAGCTGTTTTTT
j_gene: TRBJ2-2
abundance: many
v_gene: TRBV28
d_gene: NA

CDR3aa: CATSSTYGARTEAFF
CDR3nt: TGTGCCACCAGCAGTACCTACGGGGCGCGAACTGAAGCTTTCTTT
j_gene: TRBJ1-1
abundance: many
v_gene: TRBV15
d_gene: NA

CDR3aa: CASSLGGNRMNTEAFF
CDR3nt: TGCGCCAGCAGCTTAGGGGGCAATAGAATGAACACTGAAGCTTTCTTT
j_gene: TRBJ1-1
abundance: many
v_gene: TRBV5-1
d_gene: TRBD1

CDR3aa: CSAHVDTNQPQHF
CDR3nt: TGCAGTGCTCATGTGGACACAAATCAGCCCCAGCATTTT
j_gene: TRBJ1-5
abundance: many
v_gene: TRBV20-1
d_gene: NA

CDR3aa: CSARMGRGGSGGNTDTQYF
CDR3nt: TGCAGTGCTAGAATGGGACGCGGGGGTAGCGGGGGGAACACAGATACGCAGTATTTT
j_gene: TRBJ2-3
abundance: many
v_gene: TRBV20-1
d_gene: TRBD2

CDR3aa: CASSQATTHTQYF
CDR3nt: TGTGCCAGCAGCCAAGCTACTACGCATACGCAGTATTTT
j_gene: TRBJ2-3
abundance: NA
v_gene: TRBV7-2
d_gene: NA

CDR3aa: CASSPKLTENTEAFF
CDR3nt: TGTGCCAGCTCACCGAAACTGACAGAGAACACTGAAGCTTTCTTT
j_gene: TRBJ1-1
abundance: many
v_gene: TRBV18
d_gene: NA

CDR3aa: CASSGTGGYEQYF
CDR3nt: TGCGCCAGCAGCGGGACAGGGGGCTACGAGCAGTACTTC
j_gene: TRBJ2-7
abundance: many
v_gene: TRBV5-1
d_gene: TRBD1

CDR3aa: CASSNWLGGGQDTQYF
CDR3nt: TGTGCCAGCAGCAACTGGTTGGGCGGGGGGCAGGATACGCAGTATTTT
j_gene: TRBJ2-3
abundance: many
v_gene: TRBV11-2
d_gene: TRBD2

CDR3aa: CLGQRKKSTDTQYF
CDR3nt: TGTTTGGGACAACGAAAAAAAAGCACAGATACGCAGTATTTT
j_gene: TRBJ2-3
abundance: few
v_gene: TRBV27
d_gene: NA

CDR3aa: CASSLRQGGPDTQYF
CDR3nt: TGTGCCAGCAGTTTAAGGCAGGGAGGCCCAGATACGCAGTATTTT
j_gene: TRBJ2-3
abundance: many
v_gene: TRBV12-3/TRBV12-4
d_gene: NA

CDR3aa: CASSPVGANSETQYF
CDR3nt: TGTGCCAGCAGCCCCGTTGGGGCGAATTCGGAGACCCAGTACTTC
j_gene: TRBJ2-5
abundance: many
v_gene: TRBV5-5
d_gene: NA

CDR3aa: CASSSRTSEEQYF
CDR3nt: TGTGCCAGCAGCTCCCGAACATCGGAGGAGCAGTACTTC
j_gene: TRBJ2-7
abundance: many
v_gene: TRBV7-9
d_gene: NA